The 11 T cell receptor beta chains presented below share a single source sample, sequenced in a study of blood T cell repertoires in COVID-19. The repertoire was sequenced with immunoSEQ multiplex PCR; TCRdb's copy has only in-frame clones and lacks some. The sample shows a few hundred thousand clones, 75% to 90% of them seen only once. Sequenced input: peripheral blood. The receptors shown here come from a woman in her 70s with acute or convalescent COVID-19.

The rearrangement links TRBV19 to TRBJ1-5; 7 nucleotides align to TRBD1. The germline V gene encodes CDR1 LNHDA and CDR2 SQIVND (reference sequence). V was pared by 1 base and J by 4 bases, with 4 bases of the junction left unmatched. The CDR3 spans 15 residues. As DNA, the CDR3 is TGTGCCAGTAGTATAGGGACAGGCAGGAATCAGCCCCAGCATTTT. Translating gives CASSIGTGRNQPQHF.

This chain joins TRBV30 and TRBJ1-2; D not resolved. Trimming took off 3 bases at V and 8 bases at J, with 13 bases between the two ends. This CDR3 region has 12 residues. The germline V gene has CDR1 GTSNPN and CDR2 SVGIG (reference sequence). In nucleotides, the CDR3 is TGTGCCTGGAGCCCTTGGGCGGGGGGCTACACCTTC. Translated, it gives CAWSPWAGGYTF.

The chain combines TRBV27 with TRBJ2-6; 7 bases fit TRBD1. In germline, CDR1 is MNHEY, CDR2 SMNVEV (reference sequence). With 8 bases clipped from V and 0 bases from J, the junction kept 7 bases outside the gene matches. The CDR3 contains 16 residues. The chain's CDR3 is CASGTEVYSGANVLTF. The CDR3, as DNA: TGTGCCAGCGGGACAGAAGTTTACTCTGGGGCCAACGTCCTGACTTTC.

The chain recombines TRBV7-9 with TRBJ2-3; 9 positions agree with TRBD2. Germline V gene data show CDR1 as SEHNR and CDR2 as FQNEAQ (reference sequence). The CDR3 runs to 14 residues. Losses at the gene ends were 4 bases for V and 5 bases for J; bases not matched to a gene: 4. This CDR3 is CASSSRGGGDTQYF. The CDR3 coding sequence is TGTGCCAGCAGCTCGCGGGGGGGCGGAGATACGCAGTATTTT.

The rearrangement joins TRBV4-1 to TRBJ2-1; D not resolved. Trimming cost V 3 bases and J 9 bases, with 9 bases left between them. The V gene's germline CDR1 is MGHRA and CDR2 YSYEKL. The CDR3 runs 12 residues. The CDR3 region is CASSHRSGEQFF. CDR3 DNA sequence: TGCGCCAGCAGCCACCGATCAGGTGAGCAGTTCTTC.

DNA for the CDR3: TGTGCCAGCAGCTCCATTCGGCGGGCGGCCACCGGGGAGCTGTTTTTT. This translates into CASSSIRRAATGELFF. This sequence joins TRBV11-1 and TRBJ2-2; TRBD2 might be the D (5 bases). CDR3 size: 16 residues. Trimming left V 4 bases short and J 4 bases short, with 16 bases between. Germline assignment: CDR1 SGHAT and CDR2 FQDESV (reference sequence).

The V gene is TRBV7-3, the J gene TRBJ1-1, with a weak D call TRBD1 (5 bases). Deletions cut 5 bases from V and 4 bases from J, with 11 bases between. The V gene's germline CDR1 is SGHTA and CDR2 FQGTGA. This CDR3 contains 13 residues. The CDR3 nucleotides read TGTGCCAGCAGCCCGACAGTACGCACTGAAGCTTTCTTT. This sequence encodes CASSPTVRTEAFF.

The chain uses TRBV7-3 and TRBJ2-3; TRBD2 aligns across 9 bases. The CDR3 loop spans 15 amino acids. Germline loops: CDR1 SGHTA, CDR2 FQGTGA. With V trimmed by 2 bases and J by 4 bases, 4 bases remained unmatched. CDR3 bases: TGTGCCAGCAGCTTACCGACTAGCGGCGCAGATACGCAGTATTTT. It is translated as CASSLPTSGADTQYF. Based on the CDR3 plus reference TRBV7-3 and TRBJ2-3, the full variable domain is GAGVSQTPSNKVTEKGKYVELRCDPISGHTALYWYRQSLGQGPEFLIYFQGTGAADDSGLPNDRFFAVRPEGSVSTLKIQRTERGDSAVYLCASSLPTSGADTQYFGPGTRLTVL.

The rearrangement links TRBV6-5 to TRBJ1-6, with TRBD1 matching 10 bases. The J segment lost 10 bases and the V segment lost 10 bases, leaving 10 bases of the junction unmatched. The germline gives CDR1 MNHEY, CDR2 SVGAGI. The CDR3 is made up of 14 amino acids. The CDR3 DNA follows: TGTGCCATGGGCCTAGGGACAGGGGTATCACCCCTCCACTTT. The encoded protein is CAMGLGTGVSPLHF.

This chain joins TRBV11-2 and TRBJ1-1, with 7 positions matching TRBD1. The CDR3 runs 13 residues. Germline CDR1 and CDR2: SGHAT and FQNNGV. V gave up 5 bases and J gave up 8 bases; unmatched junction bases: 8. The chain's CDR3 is CASSQDREREAFF. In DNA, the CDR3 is TGTGCCAGCAGCCAAGACAGGGAACGGGAAGCTTTCTTT.

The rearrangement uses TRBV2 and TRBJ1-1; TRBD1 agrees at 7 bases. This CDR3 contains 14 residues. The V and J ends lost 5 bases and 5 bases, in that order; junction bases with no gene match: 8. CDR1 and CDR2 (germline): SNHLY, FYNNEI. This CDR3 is CASSSTGTVTEAFF. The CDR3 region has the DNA TGTGCCAGCAGTTCGACAGGGACTGTGACTGAAGCTTTCTTT.